This entry lists 25 T cell receptor beta chains sequenced from one sample in a study of blood T cell repertoires in COVID-19. TCRdb's copy holds only in-frame clones and misses some; the assay was immunoSEQ multiplex PCR. This sample has fewer than 120,000 clones, with about 90% found just once. Sequencing was done on a sample of peripheral blood. The receptors derive from a human donor in a cohort sampled during active COVID-19.

The V and J genes are TRBV5-1 and TRBJ2-7; maybe TRBD2 (6 bases). Between the trimmed V and J ends, which lost 4 bases and 7 bases, there was a span of 12 bases. This CDR3 contains 12 residues. Germline V gives CDR1 SGHRS, CDR2 YFSETQ. The CDR3 sequence: CASSAGPEEQYF. CDR3 nucleotides: TGCGCCAGCAGCGCGGGACCCGAGGAGCAGTACTTC.

This clone was seen a few times. The chain couples TRBV10-2 to TRBJ2-7; TRBD2 agrees at 11 bases. CDR3 size: 18 residues. The trim removed 2 bases at V and 4 bases at J, leaving 13 bases unmatched. Per germline, CDR1 WSHSY and CDR2 SAAADI. This chain's CDR3 is CASSEGVGSGRASYEQYF. The CDR3 nucleotides are TGCGCCAGCAGTGAGGGCGTTGGTAGCGGGAGGGCCTCTTACGAGCAGTACTTC.

This sequence joins TRBV28 and TRBJ2-1, with 7 bases lining up with TRBD2. This CDR3 has 13 amino acids. Germline V CDR1 and CDR2: MDHEN, SYDVKM. V lost 7 bases, J lost 9 bases, and 9 bases stayed unmatched. The CDR3 loop is CASNRGRSGEQFF. Here the CDR3 DNA reads TGTGCCAGCAATCGCGGGAGATCGGGTGAGCAGTTCTTC.

The V call is TRBV5-1, the J call TRBJ1-1, with a weak D call TRBD1 (6 bases). The germline V gene has CDR1 SGHRS and CDR2 YFSETQ. The CDR3 covers 14 residues. With 0 bases removed from V and 1 base from J, the gap between germline ends came to 7 bases. The CDR3 DNA reads TGCGCCAGCAGCTTGGCGACAGGGAACACTGAAGCTTTCTTT. It translates to CASSLATGNTEAFF. The full variable domain, in which reference TRBV5-1 and TRBJ1-1 provide the parts outside the CDR3, is KAGVTQTPRYLIKTRGQQVTLSCSPISGHRSVSWYQQTPGQGLQFLFEYFSETQRNKGNFPGRFSGRQFSNSRSEMNVSTLELGDSALYLCASSLATGNTEAFFGQGTRLTVV.

The J gene is TRBJ1-1, the V gene TRBV5-1; 8 nucleotides match TRBD1. This CDR3 contains 15 residues. The V gene's germline CDR1 is SGHRS and CDR2 YFSETQ. V lost 7 bases to trimming and J lost 5 bases; unmatched junction nucleotides: 13. The CDR3 is CASFAGTGVRTEAFF. CDR3 DNA: TGCGCCAGCTTTGCCGGGACAGGAGTAAGGACTGAAGCTTTCTTT.

V gene TRBV6-2 or TRBV6-3 combines with J gene TRBJ2-1; 9 nucleotides match TRBD1. This CDR3 comprises 18 residues. Trimming at V came to 2 bases and at J to 0 bases, leaving 8 bases not matched to a gene. CDR1 is MNHEY, CDR2 SVGEGT, per germline. In DNA, the CDR3 is TGTGCCAGCAGTTACACGGGACAGGGAGGCTCCTCCTACAATGAGCAGTTCTTC. Protein: CASSYTGQGGSSYNEQFF.

The chain is built from TRBV4-1 and TRBJ1-1; TRBD1 aligns across 7 bases. The J segment lost 5 bases and the V segment lost 3 bases, leaving 6 bases of the junction unmatched. From germline, CDR1 is MGHRA and CDR2 YSYEKL. The CDR3 contains 14 residues. The CDR3 protein is CASSQLTGVTEAFF. The CDR3 DNA is TGCGCCAGCAGCCAGCTCACAGGGGTTACTGAAGCTTTCTTT.

The J gene is TRBJ1-1, the V gene TRBV7-9; possibly TRBD1 for D (6 bases). Trimming pared 2 bases from V and 8 bases from J, leaving 12 bases between. The CDR3 runs to 13 residues. Germline CDR1 is SEHNR and CDR2 is FQNEAQ (reference sequence). CDR3 loop: CASSLSQGTEAFF. For the CDR3, the DNA is TGTGCCAGCAGCTTAAGTCAGGGGACCGAAGCTTTCTTT.

The rearrangement links TRBV30 to TRBJ1-1; maybe TRBD1 (5 bases). Trimming took off 3 bases at V and 7 bases at J, with 12 bases between the two ends. The germline V gene has CDR1 GTSNPN and CDR2 SVGIG (reference sequence). The CDR3 runs to 12 residues. CDR3 in DNA: TGTGCCTGGAGCCCCCGGGGGGTTGAAGCTTTCTTT. This encodes CAWSPRGVEAFF.

V and J are TRBV27 and TRBJ1-5; D remains ambiguous. The V gene's germline CDR1 is MNHEY and CDR2 SMNVEV (reference sequence). CDR3 size: 16 residues. V was cut by 4 bases and J by 2 bases, with 15 bases left in between. The CDR3 loop is CASSSTSRRRNQPQHF. The CDR3 DNA reads as TGTGCCAGCAGTTCCACTAGTCGTCGGCGCAATCAGCCCCAGCATTTT.

Only one count was recorded for this clone. The rearrangement joins TRBV30 to TRBJ2-7; the D gene is possibly TRBD1 (7 bases). Germline V CDR1 and CDR2: GTSNPN, SVGIG (reference sequence). The CDR3 length is 14 residues. The ends were cut back, 2 bases at V and 5 bases at J, with 16 bases in the middle. The CDR3 spells CAWSTQGGKNEQYF. Here the CDR3 DNA reads TGTGCCTGGAGTACCCAGGGGGGAAAGAACGAGCAGTACTTC.

CDR3 sequence (DNA): TGTGCCAGCAGACAGACCGACGCTACAGATACGCAGTATTTT. Its translation: CASRQTDATDTQYF. The rearrangement joins TRBV5-5 to TRBJ2-3; no reliable D call. CDR3 length: 14 amino acids. Germline V CDR1 and CDR2: SGHKS, YYEKEE (reference sequence). The V end lost 5 bases, the J end lost 3 bases, and 13 bases lay between the germline ends.

This clone showed up just a few times. The genes are TRBV5-4 and TRBJ1-2, with 9 bases that match TRBD1. Germline V gene data show CDR1 as SGHNT and CDR2 as YYREEE (reference sequence). The CDR3 has 15 residues. After removal of 4 bases from V and 4 bases from J, the junction contained 8 bases not matched to a gene. The CDR3 coding sequence is TGTGCCAGCAGCCCGCCGACAGGGGGTGGCTATGGCTACACCTTC. It codes for CASSPPTGGGYGYTF.

CDR3: CASTNLGQTNSPLHF. The CDR3 coding sequence is TGTGCCAGCACCAACCTGGGACAAACTAATTCACCCCTCCACTTT. This chain joins TRBV28 and TRBJ1-6; tentative D call: TRBD1 (6 bases). Looked up from germline, CDR1 is MDHEN and CDR2 is SYDVKM. V was cut by 7 bases and J by 6 bases, with 16 bases left in between. The CDR3 has 15 amino acids.

The V call is TRBV6-5, the J call TRBJ1-2; D is possibly TRBD1 (5 bases). The CDR3 extends over 13 amino acids. V was shortened by 6 bases and J by 2 bases, with 10 bases between the two germline ends. CDR1 and CDR2 from the germline V gene are MNHEY and SVGAGI. The CDR3 nucleotides are TGTGCCAGCAGCCCCACAGGCAACTATGGCTACACCTTC. Protein product: CASSPTGNYGYTF.

This chain links TRBV29-1 with TRBJ1-2; perhaps TRBD1 as D (5 bases). Germline loops: CDR1 SQVTM, CDR2 ANQGSEA. CDR3 length: 15 residues. V lost 4 bases and J 0 bases, leaving 15 bases between the germline ends. The CDR3 spells CSVVTGLDANYGYTF. Here the CDR3 DNA reads TGCAGCGTTGTTACAGGACTAGACGCTAACTATGGCTACACCTTC.

The chain couples TRBV9 to TRBJ2-1, with a tentative D call TRBD2 (7 bases). Germline values: CDR1 SGDLS, CDR2 YYNGEE. Trimming took 4 bases from V and 6 from J, leaving 17 bases between them. This CDR3 has 15 residues. CDR3 sequence: CASSTRGGFINEQFF. The CDR3 DNA sequence: TGTGCCAGCAGCACTAGGGGGGGTTTTATCAATGAGCAGTTCTTC.

This clone has only one observation. At one end, the junction sequence differs from germline, possibly due to a read error. CDR3: CASSQGEYSEQFF. CDR3 coding DNA: TGCGCCAGCAGCCAAGGAGAGTACAGTGAGCAGTTCTTC. The chain recombines TRBV4-3 with TRBJ2-1, with D hard to call. The CDR3 runs 13 residues. The germline V gene has CDR1 LGHNA and CDR2 YSLEER.

The chain employs TRBV4-1 and TRBJ1-2; TRBD1 might be the D (5 bases). Germline V CDR1 and CDR2: MGHRA, YSYEKL. V was trimmed by 2 bases and J by 4 bases, leaving 14 bases between them. This CDR3 is built from 15 residues. CDR3 in amino acids: CASSQFDGGGYGYTF. The CDR3 DNA is TGCGCCAGCAGCCAATTTGACGGGGGTGGCTATGGCTACACCTTC.

The chain employs TRBV5-1 and TRBJ2-3; 7 nucleotides match TRBD2. The CDR3 has 16 residues. Germline-derived CDR1 and CDR2 are SGHRS and YFSETQ. The J segment lost 2 bases and the V segment lost 0 bases, leaving 6 bases of the junction unmatched. In DNA, the CDR3 is TGCGCCAGCAGCTTGGGCCAAGCGGGGCCCACAGATACGCAGTATTTT. Its translation: CASSLGQAGPTDTQYF.

V and J are TRBV18 and TRBJ2-7, with TRBD2 as a possible D gene (5 bases). Germline CDR1 KGHSH, CDR2 LQKENI. V was shortened by 7 bases and J by 2 bases, with 12 bases between the two germline ends. This CDR3 spans 13 amino acids. In DNA, the CDR3 is TGTGCCAGCTTCTCCCCGGGAACCTACGAGCAGTACTTC. Translating it yields CASFSPGTYEQYF.

The chain combines TRBV29-1 with TRBJ1-2, with 7 bases matching TRBD1. Germline V CDR1 and CDR2: SQVTM, ANQGSEA. Trimming at V came to 2 bases and at J to 2 bases, leaving 5 bases not matched to a gene. This CDR3 region has 14 residues. In DNA, the CDR3 is TGCAGCGTTGAAAGGGGGCTCCGCAACTATGGCTACACCTTC. It is translated as CSVERGLRNYGYTF.

The V call is TRBV2, the J call TRBJ2-7; possibly TRBD1 for D (5 bases). The CDR3 is 12 residues long. Trimming took off 7 bases at V and 7 bases at J, with 14 bases between the two ends. In germline, CDR1 is SNHLY, CDR2 FYNNEI. The DNA for the CDR3 is TGTGCCAGCATGGCAGGGATGCAAGAGCAGTACTTC. Its translation: CASMAGMQEQYF.

The chain has TRBV27 and TRBJ1-1, with 7 bases lining up with TRBD1. Germline CDR1 is MNHEY and CDR2 is SMNVEV (reference sequence). This CDR3 has 16 amino acids. J gave up 0 bases and V 6 bases, and 10 bases lay outside the gene matches. The CDR3 loop reads CASRRGGTAVNTEAFF. CDR3 nucleotide sequence: TGTGCCAGCAGGAGAGGAGGGACAGCAGTGAACACTGAAGCTTTCTTT.

This chain uses TRBV7-9 with TRBJ2-2; TRBD1 aligns across 9 bases. Germline CDR1 and CDR2: SEHNR and FQNEAQ (reference sequence). This CDR3 has 15 amino acids. J lost 3 bases, V lost 5 bases, and 4 bases had no gene match. The CDR3 region is CASSITGGDTGELFF. The CDR3 nucleotides are TGTGCCAGCAGCATTACAGGGGGCGACACCGGGGAGCTGTTTTTT.